The 10 T cell receptor beta chains reported below all come from one sample, sequenced in a study of T cell repertoires in cytomegalovirus infection. TCRdb reprocessed the reads via MiXCR and lists one record per CDR3 protein. The sample includes roughly 300,000 distinct CDR3 sequences, over 7.5% of them seen just once. The specimen was PBMCs. Receptor source: a human donor in good health (CMV status not recorded). Some clones in this sample may be carry-over from other donors' samples.

Turning to this clonotype: This may come from a read error, since a much larger clone is one base off. The chain combines TRBV7-3 with TRBJ2-3; TRBD2 aligns across 11 bases. Trimming at V came to 5 bases and at J to 5 bases, leaving 18 bases not matched to a gene. The CDR3 consists of 19 residues. Germline CDR1 is SGHTA and CDR2 is FQGTGA. The DNA of the CDR3 is TGTGCCAGCAGCCGCGCCCTCCTTAGCGGGGGGGCCGAAAAAGATACGCAGTATTTT. It specifies CASSRALLSGGAEKDTQYF.

This clonotype was seen only a few times. The J gene is TRBJ2-7, the V gene TRBV7-6; tentative D call: TRBD1 (5 bases). CDR3 length: 15 amino acids. Germline-derived CDR1 and CDR2 are SGHVS and FNYEAQ. Trimming shortened V by 1 base and J by 3 bases, and 13 bases separated the two germline ends. CDR3 sequence: CASSLEGGRDYEQYF. CDR3 DNA: TGTGCCAGCAGCTTAGAGGGCGGCAGGGACTACGAGCAGTACTTC.

This clonotype was found a few times. This chain connects TRBV7-2 to TRBJ1-6; 7 bases are a match to TRBD1. V lost 2 bases, J lost 2 bases, and 12 bases stayed unmatched. The germline gives CDR1 SGHTA, CDR2 FQGNSA. CDR3 length: 19 amino acids. CDR3 in amino acids: CASSLSFGQGDTYNSPLHF. In nucleotides, the CDR3 is TGTGCCAGCAGCTTATCGTTTGGGCAGGGGGACACCTATAATTCACCCCTCCACTTT. The full variable domain, with the rest looked up from reference TRBV7-2 and TRBJ1-6, is GAGVSQSPSNKVTEKGKDVELRCDPISGHTALYWYRQSLGQGLEFLIYFQGNSAPDKSGLPSDRFSAERTGGSVSTLTIQRTQQEDSAVYLCASSLSFGQGDTYNSPLHFGNGTRLTVT.

This clonotype has only a few counts. The chain recombines TRBV7-6 with TRBJ1-5, with D possibly matching TRBD1 (5 bases). CDR1 and CDR2 from the germline V gene are SGHVS and FNYEAQ. This CDR3 is built from 15 residues. Deletions cut 6 bases from V and 2 bases from J, with 14 bases between. DNA of the CDR3: TGTGCCAGCAGACCGGGCGGGGGGGGCAATCAGCCCCAGCATTTT. It specifies CASRPGGGGNQPQHF. Variable domain in full (rest from reference TRBV7-6 and TRBJ1-5): GAGVSQSPRYKVTKRGQDVALRCDPISGHVSLYWYRQALGQGPEFLTYFNYEAQQDKSGLPNDRFSAERPEGSISTLTIQRTEQRDSAMYRCASRPGGGGNQPQHFGDGTRLSIL.

The chain joins TRBV7-2 to TRBJ1-2; 12 nucleotides agree with TRBD1. The junction had 13 bases not matched to a gene; V was cut back by 5 bases and J by 3 bases. The CDR3 loop spans 18 amino acids. CDR1 SGHTA and CDR2 FQGNSA come from the germline V gene. This CDR3 is CASSPRFGTGGDHYGYTF. The CDR3 region has the DNA TGTGCCAGCAGCCCCCGCTTCGGGACAGGGGGCGATCACTATGGCTACACCTTC.

The chain combines TRBV20-1 with TRBJ2-2; 7 positions agree with TRBD1. V trimming: 3 bases; J trimming: 4 bases; junction bases outside the gene matches: 5. The germline gives CDR1 DFQATT, CDR2 SNEGSKA (reference sequence). This CDR3 is 14 amino acids long. CDR3 sequence (DNA): TGCAGTGCTAGGGCTGGACAGGTCACCGGGGAGCTGTTTTTT. The encoded protein is CSARAGQVTGELFF.

The chain employs TRBV7-3 and TRBJ2-7, with 7 bases identical to TRBD1. Looked up from germline, CDR1 is SGHTA and CDR2 is FQGTGA. With 5 bases clipped from V and 3 bases from J, the junction kept 7 bases outside the gene matches. CDR3 size: 14 residues. The CDR3 protein is CASSRQGPNYEQYF. As DNA, the CDR3 is TGTGCCAGCAGCCGACAGGGCCCTAACTACGAGCAGTACTTC.

Many counts were recorded for this clonotype. The V call is TRBV15, the J call TRBJ2-1; no definite D call. The CDR3 sequence is 15 residues long. Germline V lookup: CDR1 LNHNV, CDR2 YYDKDF (reference sequence). V was cut by 1 base and J by 0 bases, with 7 bases left in between. The CDR3 bases are TGTGCCACCAGCAGAGCAGTGAGCTCCTACAATGAGCAGTTCTTC. Protein: CATSRAVSSYNEQFF. Full variable domain (remainder filled in from reference TRBV15 and TRBJ2-1): DAMVIQNPRYQVTQFGKPVTLSCSQTLNHNVMYWYQQKSSQAPKLLFHYYDKDFNNEADTPDNFQSRRPNTSFCFLDIRSPGLGDTAMYLCATSRAVSSYNEQFFGPGTRLTVL.

Ten or more counts support this clonotype. This chain uses TRBV7-2 with TRBJ1-1; maybe TRBD1 (5 bases). The CDR3 runs 16 residues. The germline CDR1 and CDR2 sequences are SGHTA and FQGNSA. Trimming left V 2 bases short and J 0 bases short, with 13 bases between. CDR3 sequence reads: CASSLRGTPMNTEAFF. Written as DNA, the CDR3 is TGTGCCAGCAGCTTAAGGGGCACCCCCATGAACACTGAAGCTTTCTTT.

This clonotype was seen only a few times. The rearrangement uses TRBV6-2 or TRBV6-3 and TRBJ1-2, with 11 bases that match TRBD1. V lost 0 bases, J lost 10 bases, and 19 bases stayed unmatched. Germline values: CDR1 MNHEY, CDR2 SVGEGT. The CDR3 consists of 19 residues. The CDR3 is CASSYSLTRDRGIRRFYTF. The CDR3 region has the DNA TGTGCCAGCAGTTACTCGCTAACCCGGGACAGGGGGATAAGACGATTCTACACCTTC.